This T cell receptor beta chain emerged from a study of blood T cell repertoires in COVID-19. Across about two dozen US areas, participants ranged in age from about 18 to 90 years. The V gene end was trimmed by 5 bases and the J gene end by 10 bases; junction bases not matched to a gene: 8. This CDR3 is built from 15 residues. Germline loops: CDR1 LNHDA, CDR2 SQIVND (reference sequence). Assay: immunoSEQ multiplex PCR; the TCRdb copy retains only in-frame clones and omits some. The data contain about 200,000 clones, roughly 83% of them seen just once; the ten biggest clones take up around 6%. V is TRBV19 and J is TRBJ2-1; 13 nucleotides line up with TRBD2. Specimen: PBMCs or T cells enriched from blood (not recorded which). The receptor was isolated from a man aged 40-50 years with acute COVID-19. The CDR3 DNA follows: TGTGCCAGTAGTTCTGGACTAGCGGGAGTAAAGGAGCAGTTCTTC. Amino acid sequence: CASSSGLAGVKEQFF. Complete variable domain (other parts from reference TRBV19 and TRBJ2-1): DGGITQSPKYLFRKEGQNVTLSCEQNLNHDAMYWYRQDPGQGLRLIYYSQIVNDFQKGDIAEGYSVSREKKESFPLTVTSAQKNPTAFYLCASSSGLAGVKEQFFGPGTRLTVL.